Below are 24 T cell receptor beta chains sequenced from a single sample in a study of shared clonotypes between healthy human individuals. Only in-frame clones appear in the TCRdb table, and some are missing; sequencing was by immunoSEQ multiplex PCR. The data hold approximately 740,000 clones, with about 74% observed a single time. The sequencing sample was made of memory CD4+ T cells sorted from blood. As for subset: CD45RA-negative fraction. The receptors here all came from a woman in her twenties or thirties in good health.

The V gene is TRBV20-1, the J gene TRBJ1-5, with D hard to call. Germline V gene data show CDR1 as DFQATT and CDR2 as SNEGSKA (reference sequence). CDR3 length equals 11 residues. Trimming took 3 bases from V and 6 from J, leaving 6 bases between them. The CDR3 region has the DNA TGCAGTGCTAGTACGGGTCAGCCCCAGCATTTT. The encoded protein is CSASTGQPQHF.

V usage is TRBV21-1 and J usage is TRBJ2-7; no check of the table's D call, TRBD2, against the DNA was made. TRBV21-1 is listed as a pseudogene. This CDR3 is built from 15 residues. CDR3: CASSKLWGGWYEQYF. For the CDR3, the DNA is TGTGCCAGCAGCAAATTGTGGGGGGGCTGGTACGAGCAGTACTTC.

The rearrangement uses TRBV7-6 and TRBJ2-3; D is unclear. CDR3 size: 15 residues. Germline V gene sequence: CDR1 SGHVS, CDR2 FNYEAQ. V was trimmed by 6 bases and J by 2 bases, leaving 15 bases between them. CDR3 coding DNA: TGTGCCAGCAGGATCGGGCCTTCGCTCACAGATACGCAGTATTTT. Its protein product is CASRIGPSLTDTQYF.

The J gene is TRBJ2-1, the V gene TRBV19; 8 bases fit TRBD1. CDR1 and CDR2 from the germline V gene are LNHDA and SQIVND (reference sequence). The CDR3 spans 16 residues. The ends lost 4 bases at V and 1 base at J; junction bases unmatched: 6. This CDR3 is CASSTSGGRSYNEQFF. The CDR3 coding sequence is TGTGCCAGTAGTACTTCAGGGGGCAGGTCCTACAATGAGCAGTTCTTC.

V and J are TRBV28 and TRBJ2-7; possible D gene TRBD2, 5 bases. The CDR3 totals 15 residues. Trimming took 3 bases from V and 0 from J, leaving 12 bases between them. The germline CDR1 and CDR2 sequences are MDHEN and SYDVKM. The CDR3 region is CASSLSGWDSYEQYF. CDR3 in DNA: TGTGCCAGCAGTTTGTCGGGGTGGGACTCCTACGAGCAGTACTTC.

V and J are TRBV19 and TRBJ2-2; 11 positions agree with TRBD2. In germline, CDR1 is LNHDA, CDR2 SQIVND (reference sequence). The V gene end was trimmed by 7 bases and the J gene end by 5 bases; junction bases not matched to a gene: 3. This CDR3 is 14 amino acids long. The CDR3 region has the DNA TGTGCCAGTAATAGCGGGAGGGAAACCGGGGAGCTGTTTTTT. As protein: CASNSGRETGELFF. Based on the CDR3 plus reference TRBV19 and TRBJ2-2, the full variable domain is DGGITQSPKYLFRKEGQNVTLSCEQNLNHDAMYWYRQDPGQGLRLIYYSQIVNDFQKGDIAEGYSVSREKKESFPLTVTSAQKNPTAFYLCASNSGRETGELFFGEGSRLTVL.

The gene calls are TRBV6-1 and TRBJ2-5; D tentatively fits TRBD1 or TRBD2 (7 bases each). Deletions cut 2 bases from V and 5 bases from J, with 12 bases between. This CDR3 is built from 14 residues. Germline lookup yields CDR1 MNHNS and CDR2 SASEGT. CDR3 DNA: TGTGCCAGCAGTGAAAGTCAGGGGGGGGAGACCCAGTACTTC. Amino acid sequence: CASSESQGGETQYF.

The chain couples TRBV27 to TRBJ1-2; a possible D gene is TRBD1 (6 bases). This CDR3 is built from 14 residues. V lost 5 bases and J lost 4, with 14 bases in between. Germline V gene lookup returns CDR1 MNHEY and CDR2 SMNVEV (reference sequence). The CDR3 region is CASSSRTAPYGYTF. DNA of the CDR3: TGTGCCAGCAGTAGCCGGACAGCCCCCTATGGCTACACCTTC.

The gene calls are TRBV7-2 and TRBJ1-2, with D unresolved. Germline V lookup: CDR1 SGHTA, CDR2 FQGNSA. V was shortened by 0 bases and J by 0 bases, with 11 bases between the two germline ends. The CDR3 sequence is 16 residues long. The CDR3: CASSLAISKANYGYTF. CDR3 bases: TGTGCCAGCAGCTTAGCAATCTCGAAGGCTAACTATGGCTACACCTTC.

In its sample, this clone was seen once. V gene TRBV6-5 combines with J gene TRBJ2-7, with D possibly TRBD1 on 5 matching bases. With 3 bases removed from V and 6 bases from J, the gap between germline ends came to 9 bases. From germline, CDR1 is MNHEY and CDR2 SVGAGI. This CDR3 region has 12 residues. CDR3 bases: TGTGCCAGCAGTTATTCAGGGTCCGAGCAGTACTTC. It codes for CASSYSGSEQYF.

This clone was counted between two and nine times. This chain uses TRBV29-1 with TRBJ2-7; D unresolved. V was shortened by 4 bases and J by 5 bases, with 18 bases between the two germline ends. This CDR3 is 14 amino acids long. The germline V gene has CDR1 SQVTM and CDR2 ANQGSEA. The DNA of the CDR3 is TGCAGCGTTGTAATCGGAGCTAGTCTTGACGAGCAGTACTTC. Its protein product is CSVVIGASLDEQYF.

The chain carries TRBV6-9 and TRBJ2-5, with a weak D call TRBD1 (7 bases). CDR1 is MNHGY and CDR2 is SVAAGI in the germline V gene. Trimming removed 11 bases from V and 5 bases from J, with 21 bases in between. The CDR3 has 14 residues. This chain's CDR3 is CAGGGRERRETQYF. DNA for the CDR3: TGTGCCGGAGGGGGCAGGGAGAGGCGTGAGACCCAGTACTTC.

The rearrangement links TRBV5-1 to TRBJ2-7, with 7 positions matching TRBD2. This CDR3 has 14 residues. Trimming cost V 1 base and J 6 bases; bases outside gene matches: 7. Germline V gives CDR1 SGHRS, CDR2 YFSETQ. CDR3 bases: TGCGCCAGCAGCTTGTTCGGGGGAGGGACCGAGCAGTACTTC. Translation gives CASSLFGGGTEQYF.

The rearrangement uses TRBV5-1 and TRBJ2-1, with D maybe TRBD2 (5 bases). This CDR3 has 15 amino acids. V gave up 5 bases and J gave up 4 bases, with 16 bases separating them. Germline V gene data show CDR1 as SGHRS and CDR2 as YFSETQ. CDR3 sequence (DNA): TGCGCCAGCAGTAAGGACTCGACTGGGTACAATGAGCAGTTCTTC. Amino acid sequence: CASSKDSTGYNEQFF.

The chain's CDR3 is CASSQAETGAGANVLTF. CDR3 nucleotides: TGCGCCAGCAGCCAAGCCGAAACAGGGGCTGGGGCCAACGTCCTGACTTTC. The J gene is TRBJ2-6, the V gene TRBV4-1; 7 nucleotides line up with TRBD1. The ends lost 1 base at V and 2 bases at J; junction bases unmatched: 5. Germline loops: CDR1 MGHRA, CDR2 YSYEKL. The CDR3 loop spans 17 amino acids.

This clone showed up just a few times. V and J are TRBV28 and TRBJ2-1; 9 positions agree with TRBD2. V was pared by 5 bases and J by 6 bases, with 5 bases of the junction left unmatched. The CDR3 totals 14 residues. Germline loops: CDR1 MDHEN, CDR2 SYDVKM. Written as DNA, the CDR3 is TGTGCCAGCAGTCTAGCGGGAAGCCCCAATGAGCAGTTCTTC. Its protein is CASSLAGSPNEQFF.

The rearrangement uses TRBV9 and TRBJ2-3, with 8 bases fitting TRBD2. The V gene end was trimmed by 1 base and the J gene end by 0 bases; junction bases not matched to a gene: 4. Per germline, CDR1 SGDLS and CDR2 YYNGEE. The CDR3 covers 16 residues. The CDR3 sequence is CASSVHSSGSTDTQYF. The CDR3 nucleotides are TGTGCCAGCAGCGTACATTCTAGCGGGAGCACAGATACGCAGTATTTT.

The V call is TRBV7-3, the J call TRBJ1-5; D is perhaps TRBD1 (6 bases). CDR1 is SGHTA, CDR2 FQGTGA, per germline. Between the trimmed V and J ends, which lost 4 bases and 4 bases, there was a span of 11 bases. CDR3 size: 14 residues. CDR3 residues: CASSSTGANQPQHF. CDR3 nucleotides: TGTGCCAGCAGCTCGACAGGCGCTAATCAGCCCCAGCATTTT.

The CDR3 protein is CASLSNRGGYEQYF. CDR3 nucleotides: TGTGCCAGCCTTAGCAATAGGGGGGGCTACGAGCAGTACTTC. J is TRBJ2-7 and V is TRBV6-1; TRBD2 might be the D (7 bases). In germline, CDR1 is MNHNS, CDR2 SASEGT. Trimming removed 8 bases from V and 3 bases from J, with 17 bases in between. This CDR3 contains 14 residues.

V usage is TRBV11-2 and J usage is TRBJ2-2; TRBD1 matches 11 bases. From germline, CDR1 is SGHAT and CDR2 FQNNGV. This CDR3 is built from 17 residues. V lost 5 bases, J lost 5 bases, and 10 bases stayed unmatched. The CDR3 region has the DNA TGTGCCAGCAGCGAAACCCGGGGACAGGGGGGTACCGGGGAGCTGTTTTTT. Amino acid sequence: CASSETRGQGGTGELFF. The variable domain in full, with the rest retrieved from reference TRBV11-2 and TRBJ2-2, is EAGVAQSPRYKIIEKRQSVAFWCNPISGHATLYWYQQILGQGPKLLIQFQNNGVVDDSQLPKDRFSAERLKGVDSTLKIQPAKLEDSAVYLCASSETRGQGGTGELFFGEGSRLTVL.

The chain carries TRBV4-1 and TRBJ2-4, with TRBD2 matching over 9 bases. The CDR3 contains 16 residues. Germline CDR1 MGHRA, CDR2 YSYEKL. The V segment lost 0 bases and the J segment 3 bases; nucleotides outside the gene matches: 3. The CDR3 here is CASSQEVAGVKNIQYF. Here the CDR3 DNA reads TGCGCCAGCAGCCAAGAGGTAGCGGGAGTCAAAAACATTCAGTACTTC.

The chain has TRBV6-1 and TRBJ2-7; the D gene is possibly TRBD2 (5 bases). CDR3 size: 13 residues. Deletions cut 5 bases from V and 2 bases from J, with 10 bases between. CDR1 is MNHNS, CDR2 SASEGT, per germline. The CDR3 here is CASSNREAYEQYF. As DNA, the CDR3 is TGTGCCAGCAGTAACCGGGAAGCCTACGAGCAGTACTTC.

The chain carries TRBV7-2 and TRBJ1-1; no definite D call. Between the trimmed V and J ends, which lost 1 base and 1 base, there was a span of 13 bases. The CDR3 has 16 residues. Germline assignment: CDR1 SGHTA and CDR2 FQGNSA. DNA for the CDR3: TGTGCCAGCAGCTTAGATTTCTCGGAGGGGAACACTGAAGCTTTCTTT. Amino acid sequence: CASSLDFSEGNTEAFF.

The gene calls are TRBV5-8 and TRBJ1-4; TRBD1 aligns across 8 bases. Germline V CDR1 and CDR2: SGHTS, YDEGEE. The trim removed 4 bases at V and 8 bases at J, leaving 10 bases unmatched. The CDR3 has 15 amino acids. The CDR3: CASSHGQGASEKLFF. CDR3 DNA: TGTGCCAGCAGCCACGGGCAGGGGGCTAGCGAAAAACTGTTTTTT.